These T cell receptor beta chains were read from a single sample in a study of blood T cell repertoires in COVID-19. The protocol was immunoSEQ multiplex PCR, while the TCRdb copy is restricted to in-frame clones and leaves out a portion. The sample lists 250,000 to 300,000 clones; 80% to 85% were seen once. Sequencing was done on a sample of peripheral blood. These receptors all stem from a woman aged 55-69 years with active or convalescent COVID-19. Each CDR3 is given with its conserved first and last residue. The D gene is left open where the match is weak. The size entry is marked missing in some rows and otherwise reads once, few, many or a size class.

abundance | j_gene | d_gene | v_gene | CDR3aa | CDR3nt
NA | TRBJ2-1 | TRBD2 | TRBV4-1 | CASSAWGGGVTYNEQFF | TGCGCCAGCAGCGCATGGGGGGGAGGGGTTACCTACAATGAGCAGTTCTTC
NA | TRBJ1-5 | TRBD1 | TRBV7-9 | CASSSTLGTGTGDQPQHF | TGTGCCAGCAGCTCTACCCTCGGGACAGGGACAGGGGATCAGCCCCAGCATTTT
once | TRBJ2-3 | TRBD2 | TRBV28 | CASSLFQLAGADTQYF | TGTGCCAGCAGTTTATTCCAGCTAGCGGGGGCAGATACGCAGTATTTT
few | TRBJ1-2 | NA | TRBV19 | CASSMMGRGANYGYTF | TGTGCCAGTAGTATGATGGGGAGAGGAGCTAACTATGGCTACACCTTC
NA | TRBJ1-2 | NA | TRBV5-1 | CASSLESVYGYTF | TGCGCCAGCAGCTTGGAATCAGTCTATGGCTACACCTTC
NA | TRBJ2-2 | NA | TRBV6-4 | CASSPQGGTGELFF | TGTGCCAGCAGTCCCCAAGGGGGCACCGGGGAGCTGTTTTTT
NA | TRBJ2-3 | NA | TRBV6-1 | CASSEAGGATDTQYF | TGTGCCAGCAGTGAAGCAGGGGGGGCCACAGATACGCAGTATTTT
NA | TRBJ1-2 | NA | TRBV7-3 | CASSLTPGGYGYTF | TGTGCCAGCAGCTTAACCCCAGGAGGCTATGGCTACACCTTC
NA | TRBJ1-4 | TRBD1 | TRBV18 | CASSMQGAANEKLFF | TGTGCCAGCTCAATGCAGGGGGCCGCTAATGAAAAACTGTTTTTT
NA | TRBJ2-3 | TRBD1 | TRBV6-2/TRBV6-3 | CASSLDRGSGTSTDTQYF | TGTGCCAGCAGTCTTGACAGGGGATCGGGGACTAGCACAGATACGCAGTATTTT
NA | TRBJ2-3 | TRBD1 | TRBV19 | CASSMGQGTDTQYF | TGTGCCAGTAGTATGGGACAGGGGACAGATACGCAGTATTTT
few | TRBJ1-6 | TRBD1 | TRBV7-6 | CATRGQGSYNSPLHF | TGTGCCACCAGGGGACAGGGCTCCTATAATTCACCCCTCCACTTT
NA | TRBJ2-7 | NA | TRBV12-3/TRBV12-4 | CASSSIQGYEQYF | TGTGCCAGCAGTTCCATACAGGGCTACGAGCAGTACTTC
NA | TRBJ2-4 | NA | TRBV21-1 | CASSNRRTGGPKNIQYF | TGTGCCAGCAGCAATAGGAGGACAGGGGGTCCCAAAAACATTCAGTACTTC
few | TRBJ2-7 | TRBD1 | TRBV19 | CASSITGAYEQYF | TGTGCCAGTAGTATAACAGGGGCCTACGAGCAGTACTTC
NA | TRBJ2-7 | NA | TRBV25-1 | CASSPTDFQHPSYEQYF | TGTGCCAGCAGTCCGACTGACTTTCAGCATCCCTCCTACGAGCAGTACTTC
NA | TRBJ2-5 | NA | TRBV10-3 | CAISETGNGETQYF | TGTGCCATCAGTGAAACAGGGAACGGAGAGACCCAGTACTTC
NA | TRBJ1-2 | NA | TRBV10-3 | CAISESTDSGYTF | TGTGCCATCAGTGAGTCGACGGACAGTGGCTACACCTTC
once | TRBJ1-4 | NA | TRBV28 | CASSSPGATNEKLFF | TGTGCCAGCAGTTCTCCAGGGGCAACTAATGAAAAACTGTTTTTT
few | TRBJ2-1 | NA | TRBV13 | CASSLVAGNNEQFF | TGTGCCAGCAGCTTAGTCGCGGGAAACAATGAGCAGTTCTTC
NA | TRBJ1-6 | NA | TRBV11-2 | CASRGHSNSPLHF | TGTGCCAGCAGGGGACATAGTAATTCACCCCTCCACTTT
NA | TRBJ2-1 | NA | TRBV3-1/TRBV3-2 | CASSQDPGTPYNEQFF | TGTGCCAGCAGCCAAGATCCGGGGACACCGTACAATGAGCAGTTCTTC
NA | TRBJ1-4 | TRBD1 | TRBV7-2 | CASSLGGQGAHEKLFF | TGTGCCAGCAGCTTAGGAGGTCAGGGGGCACATGAAAAACTGTTTTTT
NA | TRBJ2-5 | TRBD2 | TRBV9 | CASSVVASGPQETQYF | TGTGCCAGCAGCGTTGTGGCTAGCGGGCCCCAAGAGACCCAGTACTTC
NA | TRBJ2-7 | TRBD2 | TRBV12-3/TRBV12-4 | CASSGGGPYEQYF | TGTGCCAGCAGTGGCGGGGGTCCCTACGAGCAGTACTTC
once | TRBJ2-7 | NA | TRBV28 | CASSLNQGSAPYF | TGTGCCAGCAGCCTAAACCAGGGAAGTGCCCCTTACTTC
NA | TRBJ1-1 | TRBD1 | TRBV6-1 | CASSEAEGAGTEAFF | TGTGCCAGCAGTGAAGCGGAGGGGGCGGGGACTGAAGCTTTCTTT
NA | TRBJ2-7 | NA | TRBV7-8 | CASSLARDFGVPGSYEQYF | TGTGCCAGCAGCTTAGCTAGGGACTTTGGCGTACCAGGCTCCTACGAGCAGTACTTC
NA | TRBJ2-5 | NA | TRBV3-1/TRBV3-2 | CASSQDHSLLSETQYF | TGTGCCAGCAGCCAAGATCATTCCCTATTAAGTGAGACCCAGTACTTC
NA | TRBJ2-7 | TRBD2 | TRBV19 | CASTPVGGGTYEQYF | TGTGCCAGTACCCCGGTTGGCGGGGGGACCTACGAGCAGTACTTC
NA | TRBJ2-2 | NA | TRBV14 | CASRRQGGDTGELFF | TGTGCCAGCAGGAGGCAGGGCGGGGACACCGGGGAGCTGTTTTTT
NA | TRBJ1-2 | NA | TRBV14 | CASSPIDSLGGYTF | TGTGCCAGCAGCCCGATAGACAGCCTGGGTGGCTACACCTTC
NA | TRBJ1-4 | NA | TRBV11-2 | CASSLWGGDEKLFF | TGTGCCAGCAGCTTATGGGGAGGGGATGAAAAACTGTTTTTT
NA | TRBJ1-1 | NA | TRBV6-5 | CASRERGSLNTEAFF | TGTGCCAGCCGCGAGCGAGGCTCACTCAACACTGAAGCTTTCTTT
few | TRBJ1-2 | TRBD1 | TRBV27 | CASSLYRGDGGYTF | TGTGCCAGCAGTTTATACAGGGGGGATGGCGGCTACACCTTC
NA | TRBJ2-3 | TRBD1 | TRBV27 | CASSTGVADTQYF | TGTGCCAGCAGTACAGGGGTCGCGGATACGCAGTATTTT
NA | TRBJ1-1 | NA | TRBV5-6 | CASSLAARATEAFF | TGTGCCAGCAGCTTGGCCGCCAGGGCCACTGAAGCTTTCTTT
NA | TRBJ2-1 | NA | TRBV3-1/TRBV3-2 | CASSLWGVRNNEQFF | TGTGCCAGCAGCCTGTGGGGAGTGAGAAACAATGAGCAGTTCTTC
NA | TRBJ2-1 | TRBD2 | TRBV25-1 | CASSELTSGVNEQFF | TGTGCCAGCAGTGAATTAACTAGCGGGGTCAATGAGCAGTTCTTC
once | TRBJ1-4 | NA | TRBV18 | CASSLQTRLGGEKLFF | TGTGCCAGCTCACTTCAGACCCGATTGGGGGGTGAAAAACTGTTTTTT
NA | TRBJ2-5 | NA | TRBV24-1 | CATSDGLQGPGETQYF | TGTGCCACCAGTGATGGACTTCAGGGGCCAGGGGAGACCCAGTACTTC